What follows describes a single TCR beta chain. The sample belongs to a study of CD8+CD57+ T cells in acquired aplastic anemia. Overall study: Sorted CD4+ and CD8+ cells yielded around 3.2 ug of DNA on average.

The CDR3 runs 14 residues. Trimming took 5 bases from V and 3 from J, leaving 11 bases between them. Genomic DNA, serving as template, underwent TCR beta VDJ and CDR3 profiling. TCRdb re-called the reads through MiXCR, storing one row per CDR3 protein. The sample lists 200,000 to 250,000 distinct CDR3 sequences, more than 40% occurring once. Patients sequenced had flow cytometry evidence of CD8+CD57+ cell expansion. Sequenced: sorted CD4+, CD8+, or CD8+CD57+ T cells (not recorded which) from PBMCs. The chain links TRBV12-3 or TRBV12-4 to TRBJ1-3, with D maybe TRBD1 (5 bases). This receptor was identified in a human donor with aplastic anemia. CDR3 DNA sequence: TGTGCCAGCAGTCCGGGGGGGGGTGGAAACACCATATATTTT. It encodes CASSPGGGGNTIYF.